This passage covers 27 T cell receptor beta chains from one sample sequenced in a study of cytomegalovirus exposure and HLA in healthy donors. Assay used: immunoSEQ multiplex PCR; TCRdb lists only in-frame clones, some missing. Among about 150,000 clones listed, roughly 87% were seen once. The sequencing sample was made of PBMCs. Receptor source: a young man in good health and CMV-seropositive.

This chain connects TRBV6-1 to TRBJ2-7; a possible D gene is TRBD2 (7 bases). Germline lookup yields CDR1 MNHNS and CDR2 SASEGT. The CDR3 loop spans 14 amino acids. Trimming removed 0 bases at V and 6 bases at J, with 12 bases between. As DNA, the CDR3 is TGTGCCAGCAGTGAAGCGGGGGGGGCGAGCGAGCAGTACTTC. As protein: CASSEAGGASEQYF.

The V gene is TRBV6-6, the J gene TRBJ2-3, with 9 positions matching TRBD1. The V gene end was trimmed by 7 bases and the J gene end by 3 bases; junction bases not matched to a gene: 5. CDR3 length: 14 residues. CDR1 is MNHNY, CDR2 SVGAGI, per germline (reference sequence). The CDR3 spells CASKQTGGTDTQYF. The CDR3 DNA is TGTGCCAGCAAGCAGACAGGGGGGACAGATACGCAGTATTTT.

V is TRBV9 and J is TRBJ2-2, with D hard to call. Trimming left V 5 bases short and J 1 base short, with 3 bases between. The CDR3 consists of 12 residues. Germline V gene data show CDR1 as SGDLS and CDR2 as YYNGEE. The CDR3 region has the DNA TGTGCCAGCAGTCTGAACACCGGGGAGCTGTTTTTT. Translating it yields CASSLNTGELFF.

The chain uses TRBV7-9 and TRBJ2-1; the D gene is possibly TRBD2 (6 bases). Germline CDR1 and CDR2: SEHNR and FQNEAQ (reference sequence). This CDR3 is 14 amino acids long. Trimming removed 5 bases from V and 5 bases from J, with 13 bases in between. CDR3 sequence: CASSLTSNHNEQFF. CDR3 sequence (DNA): TGTGCCAGCAGCCTGACTAGTAACCACAATGAGCAGTTCTTC.

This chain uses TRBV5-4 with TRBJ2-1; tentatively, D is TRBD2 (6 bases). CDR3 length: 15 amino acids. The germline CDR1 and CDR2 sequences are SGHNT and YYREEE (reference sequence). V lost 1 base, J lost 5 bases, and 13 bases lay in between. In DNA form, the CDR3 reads TGTGCCAGCAGCTTGCCGGGACTCACGAACAATGAGCAGTTCTTC. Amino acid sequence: CASSLPGLTNNEQFF.

The CDR3 DNA reads TGTGCCAGCAGCCCTCGGACTAGCGGAATGGGGACCCAGTACTTC. Amino acid sequence: CASSPRTSGMGTQYF. The rearrangement links TRBV11-2 to TRBJ2-5, with 10 nucleotides matching TRBD2. Trimming removed 5 bases from V and 7 bases from J; junction bases left unmatched: 10. Germline lookup yields CDR1 SGHAT and CDR2 FQNNGV. The CDR3 loop spans 15 amino acids.

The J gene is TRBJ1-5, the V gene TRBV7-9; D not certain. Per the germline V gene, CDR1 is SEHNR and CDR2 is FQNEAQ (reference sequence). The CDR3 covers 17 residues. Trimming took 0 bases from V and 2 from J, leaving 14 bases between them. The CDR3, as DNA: TGTGCCAGCAGCTTAGCGCAAGGTGGGAGCCGCAATCAGCCCCAGCATTTT. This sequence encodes CASSLAQGGSRNQPQHF.

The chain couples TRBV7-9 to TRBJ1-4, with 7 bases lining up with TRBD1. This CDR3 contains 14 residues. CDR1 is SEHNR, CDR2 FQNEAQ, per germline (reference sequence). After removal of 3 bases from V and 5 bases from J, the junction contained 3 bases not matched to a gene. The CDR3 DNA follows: TGTGCCAGCAGCTTGAAGGGGGCAAATGAAAAACTGTTTTTT. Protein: CASSLKGANEKLFF.

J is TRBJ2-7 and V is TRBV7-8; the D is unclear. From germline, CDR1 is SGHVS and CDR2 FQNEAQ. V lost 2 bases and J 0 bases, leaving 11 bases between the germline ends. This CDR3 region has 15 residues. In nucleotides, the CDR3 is TGTGCCAGCAGCTTAAGTTTAGCCAGCTCCTACGAGCAGTACTTC. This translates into CASSLSLASSYEQYF.

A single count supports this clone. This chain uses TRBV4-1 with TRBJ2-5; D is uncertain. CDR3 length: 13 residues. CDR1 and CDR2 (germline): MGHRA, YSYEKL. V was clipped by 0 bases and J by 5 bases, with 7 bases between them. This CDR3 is CASSQESGETQYF. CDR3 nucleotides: TGCGCCAGCAGCCAAGAGTCGGGTGAGACCCAGTACTTC.

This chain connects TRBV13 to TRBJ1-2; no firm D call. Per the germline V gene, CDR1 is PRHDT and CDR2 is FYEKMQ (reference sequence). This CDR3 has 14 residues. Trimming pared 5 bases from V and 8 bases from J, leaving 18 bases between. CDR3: CASSGQTWTRGYTF. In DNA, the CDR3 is TGTGCCAGCAGCGGCCAGACGTGGACTAGGGGCTACACCTTC.

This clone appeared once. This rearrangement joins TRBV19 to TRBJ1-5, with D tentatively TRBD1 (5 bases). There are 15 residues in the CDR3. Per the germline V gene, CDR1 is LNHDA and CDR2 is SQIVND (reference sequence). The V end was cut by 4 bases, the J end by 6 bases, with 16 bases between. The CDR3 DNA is TGTGCCAGTAGTAATACAGGTTATAGCGGTCAGCCCCAGCATTTT. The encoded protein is CASSNTGYSGQPQHF. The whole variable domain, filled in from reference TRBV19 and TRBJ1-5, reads DGGITQSPKYLFRKEGQNVTLSCEQNLNHDAMYWYRQDPGQGLRLIYYSQIVNDFQKGDIAEGYSVSREKKESFPLTVTSAQKNPTAFYLCASSNTGYSGQPQHFGDGTRLSIL.

The CDR3 DNA reads as TGTGCCAGTAGTTCGACACGAGCTAGCACAGATACGCAGTATTTT. This codes for CASSSTRASTDTQYF. The chain couples TRBV19 to TRBJ2-3, with unresolved D. CDR1 and CDR2 from the germline V gene are LNHDA and SQIVND (reference sequence). CDR3 length: 15 amino acids. Trimming removed 5 bases from V and 0 bases from J, with 12 bases in between.

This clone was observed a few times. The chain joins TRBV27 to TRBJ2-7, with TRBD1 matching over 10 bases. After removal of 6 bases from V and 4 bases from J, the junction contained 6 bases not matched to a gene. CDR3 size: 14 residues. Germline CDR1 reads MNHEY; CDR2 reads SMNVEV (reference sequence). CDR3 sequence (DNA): TGTGCCAGCAGCCGGACAGGGGGTGTATACGAGCAGTACTTC. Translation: CASSRTGGVYEQYF.

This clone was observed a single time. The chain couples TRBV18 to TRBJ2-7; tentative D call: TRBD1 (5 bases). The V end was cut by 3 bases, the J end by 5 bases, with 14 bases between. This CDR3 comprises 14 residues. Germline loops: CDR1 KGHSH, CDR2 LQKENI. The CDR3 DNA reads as TGTGCCAGCTCACCTTTTATTGGCAGGGACGAGCAGTACTTC. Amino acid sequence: CASSPFIGRDEQYF.

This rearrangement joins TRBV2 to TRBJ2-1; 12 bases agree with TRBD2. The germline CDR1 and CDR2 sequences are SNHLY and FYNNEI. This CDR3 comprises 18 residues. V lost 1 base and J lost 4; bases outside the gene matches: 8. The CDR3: CASSEGTSGILAYNEQFF. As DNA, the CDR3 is TGTGCCAGCAGTGAAGGGACTAGCGGGATCCTAGCTTACAATGAGCAGTTCTTC. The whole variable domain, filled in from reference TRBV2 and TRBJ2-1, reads EPEVTQTPSHQVTQMGQEVILRCVPISNHLYFYWYRQILGQKVEFLVSFYNNEISEKSEIFDDQFSVERPDGSNFTLKIRSTKLEDSAMYFCASSEGTSGILAYNEQFFGPGTRLTVL.

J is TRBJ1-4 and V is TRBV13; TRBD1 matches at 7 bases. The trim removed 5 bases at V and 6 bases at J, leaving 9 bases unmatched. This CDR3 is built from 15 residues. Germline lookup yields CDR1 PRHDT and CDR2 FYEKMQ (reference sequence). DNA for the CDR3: TGTGCCAGCAGCCATAATAGGGGGCATGATGAAAAACTGTTTTTT. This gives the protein CASSHNRGHDEKLFF.

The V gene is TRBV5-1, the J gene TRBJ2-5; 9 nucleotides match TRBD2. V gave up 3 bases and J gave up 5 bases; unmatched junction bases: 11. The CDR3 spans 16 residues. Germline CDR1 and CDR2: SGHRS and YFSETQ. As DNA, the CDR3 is TGCGCCAGCAGCTGGACCGCGGGGGGGCGGTGGGAGACCCAGTACTTC. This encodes CASSWTAGGRWETQYF. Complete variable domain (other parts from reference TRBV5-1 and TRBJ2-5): KAGVTQTPRYLIKTRGQQVTLSCSPISGHRSVSWYQQTPGQGLQFLFEYFSETQRNKGNFPGRFSGRQFSNSRSEMNVSTLELGDSALYLCASSWTAGGRWETQYFGPGTRLLVL.

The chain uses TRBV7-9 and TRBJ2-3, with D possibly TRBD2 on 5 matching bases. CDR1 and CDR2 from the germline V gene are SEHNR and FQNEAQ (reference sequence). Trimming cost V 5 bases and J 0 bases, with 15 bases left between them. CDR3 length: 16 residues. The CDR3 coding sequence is TGTGCCAGCAGCCCGAGTGCGGGCGTCAGCACAGATACGCAGTATTTT. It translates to CASSPSAGVSTDTQYF.

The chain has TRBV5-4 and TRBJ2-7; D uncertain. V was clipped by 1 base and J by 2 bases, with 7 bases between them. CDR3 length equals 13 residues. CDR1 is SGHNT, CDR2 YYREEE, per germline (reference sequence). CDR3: CASSLFGAYEQYF. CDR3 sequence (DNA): TGTGCCAGCAGCTTGTTCGGAGCCTACGAGCAGTACTTC.

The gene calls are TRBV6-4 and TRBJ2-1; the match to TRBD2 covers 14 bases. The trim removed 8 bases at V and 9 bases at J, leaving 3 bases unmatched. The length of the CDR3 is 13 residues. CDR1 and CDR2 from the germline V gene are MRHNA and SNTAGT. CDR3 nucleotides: TGTGCCAGCGGGACTAGCGGGAGCGGTGAGCAGTTCTTC. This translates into CASGTSGSGEQFF.

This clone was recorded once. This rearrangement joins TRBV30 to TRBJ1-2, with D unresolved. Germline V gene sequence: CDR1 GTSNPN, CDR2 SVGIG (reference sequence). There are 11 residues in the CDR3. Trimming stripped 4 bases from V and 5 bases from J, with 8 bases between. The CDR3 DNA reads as TGTGCCTGGACAGATTTATATGGCTACACCTTC. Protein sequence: CAWTDLYGYTF.

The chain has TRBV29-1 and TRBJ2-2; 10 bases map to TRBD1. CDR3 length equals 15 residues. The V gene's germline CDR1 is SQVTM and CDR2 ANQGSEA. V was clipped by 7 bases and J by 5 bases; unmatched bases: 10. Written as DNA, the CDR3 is TGCAGCGCCTTACTTGGACAGGGGGGGACCGGGGAGCTGTTTTTT. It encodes CSALLGQGGTGELFF.

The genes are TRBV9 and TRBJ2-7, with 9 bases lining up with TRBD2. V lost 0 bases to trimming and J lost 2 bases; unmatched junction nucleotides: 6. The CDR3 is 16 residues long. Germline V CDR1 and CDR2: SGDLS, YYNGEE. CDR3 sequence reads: CASSVGGSGGAYEQYF. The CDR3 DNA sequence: TGTGCCAGCAGCGTAGGCGGTAGCGGGGGAGCCTACGAGCAGTACTTC.

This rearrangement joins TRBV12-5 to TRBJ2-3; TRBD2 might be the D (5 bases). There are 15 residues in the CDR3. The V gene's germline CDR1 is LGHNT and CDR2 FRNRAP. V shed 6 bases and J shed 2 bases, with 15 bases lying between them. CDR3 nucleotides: TGTGCTAGTGGCTTTATACTAGGAGCCACAGATACGCAGTATTTT. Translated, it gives CASGFILGATDTQYF. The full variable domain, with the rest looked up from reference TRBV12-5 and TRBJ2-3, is DARVTQTPRHKVTEMGQEVTMRCQPILGHNTVFWYRQTMMQGLELLAYFRNRAPLDDSGMPKDRFSAEMPDATLATLKIQPSEPRDSAVYFCASGFILGATDTQYFGPGTRLTVL.

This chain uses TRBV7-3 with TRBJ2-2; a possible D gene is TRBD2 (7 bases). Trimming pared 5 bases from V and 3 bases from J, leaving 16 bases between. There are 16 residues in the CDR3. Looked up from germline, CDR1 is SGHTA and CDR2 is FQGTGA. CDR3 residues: CASSPHGGADTGELFF. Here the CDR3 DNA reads TGTGCCAGCAGCCCGCATGGGGGGGCGGACACCGGGGAGCTGTTTTTT.

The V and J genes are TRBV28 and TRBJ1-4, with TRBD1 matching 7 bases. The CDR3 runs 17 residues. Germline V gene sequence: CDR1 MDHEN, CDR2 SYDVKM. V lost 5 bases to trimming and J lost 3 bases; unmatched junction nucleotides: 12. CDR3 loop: CASSRSPNDRANEKLFF. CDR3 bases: TGTGCCAGCAGTCGATCCCCCAACGACAGGGCTAATGAAAAACTGTTTTTT.